Each of the 26 T cell receptor beta chains below was sequenced from the same sample in a study of blood T cell repertoires in COVID-19. Sequenced by immunoSEQ multiplex PCR; TCRdb stores in-frame clones only, minus some. This sample has 65,000 to 100,000 clones, with about 88% found just once. Sequences were obtained from peripheral blood. The receptors were sampled from a man aged 50 to 59 with acute or convalescent COVID-19.

As DNA, the CDR3 is TGTGCCAGCAGCTTAGCGTACCGAACTAGCGGTAGCACAGATACGCAGTATTTT. Translating gives CASSLAYRTSGSTDTQYF. V is TRBV7-2 and J is TRBJ2-3, with TRBD2 matching over 8 bases. With 0 bases clipped from V and 0 bases from J, the junction kept 8 bases outside the gene matches. CDR1 and CDR2 from the germline V gene are SGHTA and FQGNSA. The CDR3 has 18 amino acids.

V gene TRBV3-1 (or the pseudogene TRBV3-2) combines with J gene TRBJ2-3; no clear D gene. Looked up from germline, CDR1 is LGHDT and CDR2 is YNNKEL (reference sequence). The CDR3 runs to 13 residues. V was shortened by 2 bases and J by 4 bases, with 7 bases between the two germline ends. CDR3 protein: CASSQSQADTQYF. Here the CDR3 DNA reads TGTGCCAGCAGCCAAAGTCAGGCAGATACGCAGTATTTT.

This chain joins TRBV5-8 and TRBJ2-3; 7 bases map to TRBD1. J gave up 7 bases and V 1 base, and 9 bases lay outside the gene matches. The length of the CDR3 is 15 residues. Germline V gene lookup returns CDR1 SGHTS and CDR2 YDEGEE. As DNA, the CDR3 is TGTGCCAGCAGCTTGTCGAATAGGGACAGCTATACGCAGTATTTT. Its translation: CASSLSNRDSYTQYF.

V gene TRBV5-1 combines with J gene TRBJ2-2, with a weak D call TRBD2 (5 bases). Per germline, CDR1 SGHRS and CDR2 YFSETQ. Trimming removed 5 bases at V and 2 bases at J, with 7 bases between. The CDR3 has 13 residues. In nucleotides, the CDR3 is TGCGCCAGCAGGAGGGCTAACACCGGGGAGCTGTTTTTT. Protein: CASRRANTGELFF.

V usage is TRBV7-2 and J usage is TRBJ2-7; D ambiguous. Trimming removed 4 bases at V and 2 bases at J, with 9 bases between. The CDR3 extends over 13 amino acids. Germline CDR1 is SGHTA and CDR2 is FQGNSA. The CDR3 loop reads CASSSQAAYEQYF. The DNA of the CDR3 is TGTGCCAGCAGCTCGCAAGCTGCCTACGAGCAGTACTTC. The whole variable domain, filled in from reference TRBV7-2 and TRBJ2-7, reads GAGVSQSPSNKVTEKGKDVELRCDPISGHTALYWYRQSLGQGLEFLIYFQGNSAPDKSGLPSDRFSAERTGGSVSTLTIQRTQQEDSAVYLCASSSQAAYEQYFGPGTRLTVT.

This sequence joins TRBV14 and TRBJ1-4, with 8 bases that match TRBD1. Looked up from germline, CDR1 is SGHDN and CDR2 is FVKESK. V lost 4 bases and J lost 5; bases outside the gene matches: 3. The CDR3 extends over 14 amino acids. CDR3 nucleotides: TGTGCCAGCAGCCCACGGACAGGGAATGAAAAACTGTTTTTT. This codes for CASSPRTGNEKLFF.

V usage is TRBV9 and J usage is TRBJ1-6; 9 positions agree with TRBD1. CDR3 length: 15 residues. Unmatched junction bases numbered 8, after V lost 3 bases and J lost 10 bases. Germline CDR1 and CDR2: SGDLS and YYNGEE. CDR3: CASSDGQGIASPLHF. In DNA form, the CDR3 reads TGTGCCAGCAGCGACGGACAGGGGATCGCCTCACCCCTCCACTTT.

This chain connects TRBV5-1 to TRBJ1-1; 8 bases are shared with TRBD1. The CDR3 loop spans 14 amino acids. V trimming: 3 bases; J trimming: 4 bases; junction bases outside the gene matches: 5. Germline CDR1 and CDR2: SGHRS and YFSETQ. CDR3 coding DNA: TGCGCCAGCAGCTCAGGGGGCGGAGGCACTGAAGCTTTCTTT. Amino acid sequence: CASSSGGGGTEAFF.

J is TRBJ1-1 and V is TRBV6-5; TRBD1 matches 7 bases. This CDR3 spans 12 amino acids. V gave up 5 bases and J gave up 7 bases; unmatched junction bases: 4. CDR1 is MNHEY, CDR2 SVGAGI, per germline. CDR3 sequence (DNA): TGTGCCAGCAGTAGACAGGGAAATGAAGCTTTCTTT. This sequence encodes CASSRQGNEAFF.

This clone has a handful of counts. The gene calls are TRBV5-1 and TRBJ2-7, with a weak D call TRBD2 (5 bases). V lost 4 bases and J lost 3, with 8 bases in between. CDR3 length: 12 residues. CDR1 is SGHRS and CDR2 is YFSETQ in the germline V gene. The CDR3, as DNA: TGCGCCAGCAGCCCAGCGGACTACGAGCAGTACTTC. It is translated as CASSPADYEQYF.

V and J are TRBV5-4 and TRBJ2-7; 10 bases fit TRBD1. Germline V gene data show CDR1 as SGHNT and CDR2 as YYREEE (reference sequence). This CDR3 is 15 amino acids long. J was trimmed by 2 bases and V by 5 bases; bases with no gene match: 7. CDR3 residues: CASREDRGDPYEQYF. The CDR3 DNA reads TGTGCCAGCAGGGAGGACAGGGGGGACCCCTACGAGCAGTACTTC.

The genes are TRBV6-5 and TRBJ2-1; the D gene is possibly TRBD1 (5 bases). CDR3 length equals 11 residues. V lost 10 bases, J lost 7 bases, and 11 bases lay in between. From germline, CDR1 is MNHEY and CDR2 SVGAGI. CDR3 loop: CAISGWNEQFF. In nucleotides, the CDR3 is TGTGCCATATCAGGGTGGAATGAGCAGTTCTTC.

The chain is built from TRBV19 and TRBJ2-7, with 14 bases that match TRBD2. Germline lookup yields CDR1 LNHDA and CDR2 SQIVND (reference sequence). The CDR3 consists of 14 residues. Losses at the gene ends were 5 bases for V and 9 bases for J; bases not matched to a gene: 6. The CDR3 DNA reads TGTGCCAGTAGTCTGGGACTAGCGGGGGATCCGCAGTACTTC. Protein sequence: CASSLGLAGDPQYF. The full variable domain, rest sourced from reference TRBV19 and TRBJ2-7, is DGGITQSPKYLFRKEGQNVTLSCEQNLNHDAMYWYRQDPGQGLRLIYYSQIVNDFQKGDIAEGYSVSREKKESFPLTVTSAQKNPTAFYLCASSLGLAGDPQYFGPGTRLTVT.

This clone was counted once. The chain combines TRBV3-1 (or the pseudogene TRBV3-2) with TRBJ2-7; 14 bases fit TRBD2. V dropped 4 bases and J dropped 9; count of bases not matched to a gene: 8. Germline V gene data show CDR1 as LGHDT and CDR2 as YNNKEL (reference sequence). This CDR3 has 15 residues. CDR3 in amino acids: CASSPGTSGGGPQYV. CDR3 bases: TGTGCCAGCAGCCCCGGGACTAGCGGGGGCGGCCCGCAGTACGTC.

The chain links TRBV6-6 to TRBJ1-5; perhaps TRBD1 as D (5 bases). Germline assignment: CDR1 MNHNY and CDR2 SVGAGI (reference sequence). This CDR3 contains 15 residues. Trimming removed 5 bases from V and 7 bases from J, with 18 bases in between. CDR3 in amino acids: CASSEPQGLRQPQHF. The CDR3 nucleotides are TGTGCCAGCAGTGAGCCCCAGGGCCTCCGACAGCCCCAGCATTTT.

V and J are TRBV18 and TRBJ1-5; tentative D call: TRBD1 (5 bases). CDR3 size: 16 residues. Trimming shortened V by 3 bases and J by 3 bases, and 15 bases separated the two germline ends. Germline V gene data show CDR1 as KGHSH and CDR2 as LQKENI. The CDR3 spells CASSPPPGGVNQPQHF. The CDR3 bases are TGTGCCAGCTCACCCCCGCCCGGGGGTGTCAATCAGCCCCAGCATTTT.

The chain combines TRBV13 with TRBJ2-7; weak D call: TRBD1 (5 bases). Germline assignment: CDR1 PRHDT and CDR2 FYEKMQ (reference sequence). V lost 5 bases, J lost 1 base, and 6 bases lay in between. The CDR3 has 12 residues. The CDR3 here is CASSRQSYEQYF. In nucleotides, the CDR3 is TGTGCCAGCAGCCGACAGTCCTACGAGCAGTACTTC.

This clone was seen just once. The chain combines TRBV7-8 with TRBJ2-7; weak D call: TRBD2 (7 bases). Trimming stripped 4 bases from V and 7 bases from J, with 17 bases between. Germline CDR1 SGHVS, CDR2 FQNEAQ. This CDR3 has 14 amino acids. The DNA for the CDR3 is TGTGCCAGCAGCTCGAGGGGGGGGGCCTTTGAGCAGTACTTC. It specifies CASSSRGGAFEQYF.

V gene TRBV7-9 combines with J gene TRBJ2-6; possibly TRBD2 for D (7 bases). Germline V CDR1 and CDR2: SEHNR, FQNEAQ (reference sequence). This CDR3 is 15 amino acids long. V lost 3 bases and J 3 bases, leaving 9 bases between the germline ends. Here the CDR3 DNA reads TGTGCCAGCAGCTTGGGGGGGCATGGGGCCAACGTCCTGACTTTC. It yields the protein CASSLGGHGANVLTF.

The CDR3 DNA follows: TGCGCCAGCAGCTCCGGACAGGGGCCGAACACTGAAGCTTTCTTT. Residues: CASSSGQGPNTEAFF. The genes are TRBV5-1 and TRBJ1-1, with 9 bases lining up with TRBD1. Germline CDR1 SGHRS, CDR2 YFSETQ. Germline trimming cut 3 bases from V and 1 base from J; bases unmatched to any gene: 4. The CDR3 spans 15 residues. Full variable domain (missing parts from reference TRBV5-1 and TRBJ1-1): KAGVTQTPRYLIKTRGQQVTLSCSPISGHRSVSWYQQTPGQGLQFLFEYFSETQRNKGNFPGRFSGRQFSNSRSEMNVSTLELGDSALYLCASSSGQGPNTEAFFGQGTRLTVV.

Only one count was recorded for this clone. The chain carries TRBV7-6 and TRBJ1-2; no firm D call. The CDR3 has 13 residues. Germline V gene sequence: CDR1 SGHVS, CDR2 FNYEAQ. With 6 bases removed from V and 10 bases from J, the gap between germline ends came to 18 bases. The CDR3 DNA reads as TGTGCCAGCAGTCTAGGTCCAGATCCCTCCTACACCTTC. It translates to CASSLGPDPSYTF.

The chain employs TRBV9 and TRBJ1-3; D unresolved. Germline CDR1 and CDR2: SGDLS and YYNGEE. The V and J ends lost 0 bases and 0 bases respectively, with 10 bases between them. The CDR3 is 16 residues long. For the CDR3, the DNA is TGTGCCAGCAGCGTAGGCAGGCAAATCTCTGGAAACACCATATATTTT. Translation gives CASSVGRQISGNTIYF.

The rearrangement uses TRBV2 and TRBJ1-4; possibly TRBD1 for D (5 bases). This CDR3 comprises 16 residues. Germline V lookup: CDR1 SNHLY, CDR2 FYNNEI. The V end was cut by 9 bases, the J end by 0 bases, with 17 bases between. DNA for the CDR3: TGTGCCAGTCAGATCTTTCGGGGGGCAACTAATGAAAAACTGTTTTTT. Amino acids: CASQIFRGATNEKLFF.

This rearrangement joins TRBV6-5 to TRBJ1-5; 9 positions agree with TRBD1. This CDR3 contains 15 residues. Germline V gene lookup returns CDR1 MNHEY and CDR2 SVGAGI. Trimming at V came to 4 bases and at J to 0 bases, leaving 1 base not matched to a gene. The CDR3 protein is CASSLTGGSNQPQHF. Written as DNA, the CDR3 is TGTGCCAGCAGTTTGACAGGGGGTAGCAATCAGCCCCAGCATTTT.

This sequence joins TRBV30 and TRBJ1-2, with TRBD1 identical over 12 bases. Germline V CDR1 and CDR2: GTSNPN, SVGIG (reference sequence). Trimming took 2 bases from V and 7 from J; bases not matched to a gene: 8. This CDR3 has 15 residues. This CDR3 is CAWSRDRGLGSGYTF. As DNA, the CDR3 is TGTGCCTGGAGTCGGGACAGGGGGCTCGGGTCTGGCTACACCTTC.

The chain joins TRBV6-5 to TRBJ1-4; D is unclear. This CDR3 region has 13 residues. Germline lookup yields CDR1 MNHEY and CDR2 SVGAGI. V shed 8 bases and J shed 0 bases, with 7 bases lying between them. The CDR3 loop is CASGGATNEKLFF. The CDR3 DNA reads TGTGCCAGCGGAGGTGCAACTAATGAAAAACTGTTTTTT.